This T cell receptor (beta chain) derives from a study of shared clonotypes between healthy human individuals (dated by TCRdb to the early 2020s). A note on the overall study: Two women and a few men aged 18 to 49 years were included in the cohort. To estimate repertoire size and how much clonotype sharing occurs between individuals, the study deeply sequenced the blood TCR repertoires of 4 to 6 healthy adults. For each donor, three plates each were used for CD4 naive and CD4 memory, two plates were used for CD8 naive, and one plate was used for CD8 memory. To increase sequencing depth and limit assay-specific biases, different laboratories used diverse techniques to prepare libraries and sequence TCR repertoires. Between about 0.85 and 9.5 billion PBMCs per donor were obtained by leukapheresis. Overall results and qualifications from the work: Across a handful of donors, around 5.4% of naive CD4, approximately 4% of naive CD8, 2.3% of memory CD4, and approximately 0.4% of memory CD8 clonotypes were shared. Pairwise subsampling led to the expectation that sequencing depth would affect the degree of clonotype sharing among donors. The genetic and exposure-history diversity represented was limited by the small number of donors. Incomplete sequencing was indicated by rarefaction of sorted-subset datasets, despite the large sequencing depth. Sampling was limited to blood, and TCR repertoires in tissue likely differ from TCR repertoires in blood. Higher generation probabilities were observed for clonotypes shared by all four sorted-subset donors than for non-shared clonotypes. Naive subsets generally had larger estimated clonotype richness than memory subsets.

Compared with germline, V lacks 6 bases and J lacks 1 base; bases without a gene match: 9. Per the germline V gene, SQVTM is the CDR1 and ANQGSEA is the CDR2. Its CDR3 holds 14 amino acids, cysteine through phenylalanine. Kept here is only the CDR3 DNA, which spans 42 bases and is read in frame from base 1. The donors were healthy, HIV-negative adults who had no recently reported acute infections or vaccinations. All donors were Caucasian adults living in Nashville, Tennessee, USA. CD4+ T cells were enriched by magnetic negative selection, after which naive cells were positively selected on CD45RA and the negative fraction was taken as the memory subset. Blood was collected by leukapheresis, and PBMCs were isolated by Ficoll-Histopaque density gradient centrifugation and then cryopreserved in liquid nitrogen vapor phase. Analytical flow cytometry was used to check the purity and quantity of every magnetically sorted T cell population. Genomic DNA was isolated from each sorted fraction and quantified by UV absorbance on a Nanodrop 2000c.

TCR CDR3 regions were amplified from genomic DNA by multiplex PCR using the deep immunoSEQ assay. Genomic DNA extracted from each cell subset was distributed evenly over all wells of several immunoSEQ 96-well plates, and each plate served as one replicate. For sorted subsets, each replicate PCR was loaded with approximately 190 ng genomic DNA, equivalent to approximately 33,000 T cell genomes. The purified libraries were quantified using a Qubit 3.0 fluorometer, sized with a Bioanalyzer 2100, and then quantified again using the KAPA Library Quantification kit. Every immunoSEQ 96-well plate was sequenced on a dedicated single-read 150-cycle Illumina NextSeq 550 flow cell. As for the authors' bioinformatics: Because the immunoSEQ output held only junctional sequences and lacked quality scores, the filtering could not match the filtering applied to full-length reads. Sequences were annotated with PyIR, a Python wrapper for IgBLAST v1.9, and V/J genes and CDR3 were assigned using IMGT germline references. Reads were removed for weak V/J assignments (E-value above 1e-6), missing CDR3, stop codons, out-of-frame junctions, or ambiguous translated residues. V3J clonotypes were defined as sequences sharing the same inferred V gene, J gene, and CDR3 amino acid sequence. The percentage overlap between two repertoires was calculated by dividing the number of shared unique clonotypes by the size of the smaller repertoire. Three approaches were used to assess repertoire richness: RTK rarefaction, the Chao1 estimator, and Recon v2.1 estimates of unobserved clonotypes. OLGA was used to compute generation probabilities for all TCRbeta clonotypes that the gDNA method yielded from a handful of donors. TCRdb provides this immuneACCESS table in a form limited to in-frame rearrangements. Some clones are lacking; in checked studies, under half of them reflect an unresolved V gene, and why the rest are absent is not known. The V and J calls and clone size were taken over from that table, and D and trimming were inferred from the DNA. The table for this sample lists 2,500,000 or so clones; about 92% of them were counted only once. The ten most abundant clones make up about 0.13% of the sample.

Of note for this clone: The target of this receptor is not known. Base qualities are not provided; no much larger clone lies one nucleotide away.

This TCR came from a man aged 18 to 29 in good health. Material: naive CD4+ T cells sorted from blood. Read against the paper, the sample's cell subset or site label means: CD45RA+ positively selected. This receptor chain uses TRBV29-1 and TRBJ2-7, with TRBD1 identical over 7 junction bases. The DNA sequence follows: TGCAGCGTGGGAAAAGGGGGCGCTTCCTACGAGCAGTACTTC. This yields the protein CSVGKGGASYEQYF.